The 13 T cell receptor beta chains below come from one sample, sequenced in a study of breast tumors, draining lymph nodes, adjacent tissues. The lymph nodes were axillary draining lymph nodes from breast cancer patients. TCRdb reprocessed the multiplex PCR reads with MiXCR, giving one entry per CDR3 protein. This table has more than 85,000 distinct CDR3 sequences, approximately 22% appearing once. Sample: axillary lymph node tissue. The receptors shown here come from a female donor with breast cancer. Some clones in this sample may be carry-over from other donors' samples.

This clonotype has a count of ten or more. V gene TRBV7-3 combines with J gene TRBJ2-3; D ambiguous. There are 15 residues in the CDR3. CDR1 is SGHTA, CDR2 FQGTGA, per germline. Trimming removed 2 bases at V and 0 bases at J, with 9 bases between. The CDR3 DNA is TGTGCCAGCAGCTTAGGTAGCCCCAGCACAGATACGCAGTATTTT. Protein product: CASSLGSPSTDTQYF.

This clonotype was found many times. The rearrangement uses TRBV19 and TRBJ2-2; D is ambiguous. Trimming removed 3 bases at V and 2 bases at J, with 10 bases between. CDR3 length equals 15 residues. Germline CDR1 reads LNHDA; CDR2 reads SQIVND (reference sequence). The CDR3 sequence: CASSMRTANTGELFF. The CDR3 nucleotides are TGTGCCAGTAGTATGAGGACGGCTAACACCGGGGAGCTGTTTTTT. The variable domain in full, completed from reference TRBV19 and TRBJ2-2, reads DGGITQSPKYLFRKEGQNVTLSCEQNLNHDAMYWYRQDPGQGLRLIYYSQIVNDFQKGDIAEGYSVSREKKESFPLTVTSAQKNPTAFYLCASSMRTANTGELFFGEGSRLTVL.

This clonotype appeared many times. The gene calls are TRBV3-1 and TRBJ2-5, with 7 bases matching TRBD1. CDR1 LGHDT and CDR2 YNNKEL come from the germline V gene (reference sequence). The length of the CDR3 is 13 residues. V was clipped by 0 bases and J by 5 bases; unmatched bases: 0. CDR3 residues: CASSQEQGETQYF. CDR3 in DNA: TGTGCCAGCAGCCAAGAACAGGGGGAGACCCAGTACTTC.

This clonotype was detected a few times. CDR3 protein: CASSLLSGRTNEQFF. The CDR3, as DNA: TGTGCCAGCAGTTTATTGAGCGGGAGGACCAATGAGCAGTTCTTC. V and J are TRBV28 and TRBJ2-1; TRBD2 agrees at 9 bases. The CDR3 extends over 15 amino acids. V shed 1 base, J shed 6 bases, and the junction held 4 bases outside the gene matches. Germline CDR1 is MDHEN and CDR2 is SYDVKM.

This clonotype was picked up many times. This chain links TRBV12-3 or TRBV12-4 with TRBJ2-5, with TRBD1 matching 7 bases. V gave up 4 bases and J gave up 4 bases; unmatched junction bases: 3. There are 13 residues in the CDR3. CDR3 in amino acids: CASSSNRGETQYF. CDR3 DNA: TGTGCCAGCAGTTCAAACAGGGGAGAGACCCAGTACTTC.

This clonotype was recorded at least ten times. The chain joins TRBV12-3 or TRBV12-4 to TRBJ1-2; TRBD1 matches 8 bases. Trimming removed 3 bases from V and 6 bases from J; junction bases left unmatched: 3. CDR3 length equals 13 residues. The chain's CDR3 is CASSFATGDGYTF. The CDR3 DNA sequence: TGTGCCAGCAGTTTTGCGACAGGGGATGGCTACACCTTC.

At least ten counts were recorded for this clonotype. The chain carries TRBV5-1 and TRBJ2-1; no clear D gene. The germline CDR1 and CDR2 sequences are SGHRS and YFSETQ. V gave up 2 bases and J gave up 7 bases, with 13 bases separating them. This CDR3 has 14 residues. The CDR3 sequence is CASSFDTSWNEQFF. In DNA, the CDR3 is TGCGCCAGCAGCTTTGACACGTCTTGGAATGAGCAGTTCTTC.

The sample holds one count of this clonotype. This clone may be a read error of a much larger clone one base away. The V call is TRBV19, the J call TRBJ1-2; TRBD1 is a possible D gene (6 bases). The ends were cut back, 3 bases at V and 7 bases at J, with 9 bases in the middle. The CDR3 contains 12 residues. Germline CDR1 LNHDA, CDR2 SQIVND (reference sequence). CDR3 coding DNA: TGTGCCAGTAGTATTACAGGGCTTGGCTACACCTTC. Protein product: CASSITGLGYTF.

For this clonotype: A much bigger clone sits one base away, suggesting this may be a read error. The chain joins TRBV20-1 to TRBJ1-2; 7 bases are a match to TRBD1. CDR3 size: 14 residues. Germline CDR1 is DFQATT and CDR2 is SNEGSKA (reference sequence). After removal of 5 bases from V and 0 bases from J, the junction contained 6 bases not matched to a gene. The CDR3 coding sequence is TGCAGTGCTGGCAACAGGGGCCCTAACTATGGCTACACCTTC. This codes for CSAGNRGPNYGYTF.

This chain uses TRBV6-1 with TRBJ1-1; D remains ambiguous. The CDR3 is 14 residues long. Germline CDR1 and CDR2: MNHNS and SASEGT. The V and J ends lost 2 bases and 0 bases respectively, with 7 bases between them. The CDR3 loop reads CASSEPGLNTEAFF. The CDR3 DNA is TGTGCCAGCAGTGAACCAGGATTGAACACTGAAGCTTTCTTT.

This chain joins TRBV5-6 and TRBJ1-4, with unresolved D. The germline V gene encodes CDR1 SGHDT and CDR2 YYEEEE. The CDR3 is made up of 17 amino acids. V was pared by 0 bases and J by 7 bases, with 19 bases between. The CDR3 spells CASSLGGYGFSAEKLFF. The CDR3 bases are TGTGCCAGCAGCTTGGGGGGATATGGTTTTTCGGCTGAAAAACTGTTTTTT.

This clonotype was detected ten times or more. The V and J genes are TRBV4-1 and TRBJ2-7, with D possibly TRBD2 on 6 matching bases. Germline V CDR1 and CDR2: MGHRA, YSYEKL. The CDR3 is 16 residues long. Deletions cut 0 bases from V and 1 base from J, with 13 bases between. CDR3 amino acids: CASSQEEAGRSYEQYF. The CDR3 DNA is TGCGCCAGCAGCCAAGAAGAGGCAGGGAGGTCCTACGAGCAGTACTTC.

The count of this clonotype is one. A much larger clone differs from this one at a single base, so this may be a read error. The rearrangement uses TRBV20-1 and TRBJ2-2, with D possibly being TRBD1 (6 bases). Per germline, CDR1 DFQATT and CDR2 SNEGSKA (reference sequence). The CDR3 is made up of 16 amino acids. CDR3 protein: CSARDSGQGNAGELFF. The CDR3 DNA follows: TGCAGTGCTAGAGATTCGGGGCAGGGGAACGCCGGGGAGCTGTTTTTT.